This T cell receptor beta chain was recovered during a study of technical replicates of blood from several donors. This CDR3 has 15 residues. The ends were cut back, 10 bases at V and 6 bases at J, with 21 bases in the middle. The protocol was immunoSEQ multiplex PCR, while the TCRdb copy is restricted to in-frame clones and leaves out a portion. Found here are tens of thousands of clones, under 99% of them singletons; the top ten hold approximately 0.21%. This TCR derives from a human donor in good health. This chain uses TRBV6-7 with TRBJ1-4, with a tentative D call TRBD1 (6 bases). TRBV6-7 falls under the ORF class, with uncertain function. The source material was T cells isolated from PBMCs. This CDR3 is CATPGTLGRDEKLFF. The CDR3 nucleotides are TGTGCCACCCCCGGGACACTGGGTAGAGATGAAAAACTGTTTTTT.